One and the same sample provided the 12 T cell receptor beta chains below, sequenced in a study of control samples from healthy donors and cancer patients. Repertoires were generated with immunoSEQ multiplex PCR, while TCRdb's copy carries only in-frame clones and drops some. The table records around 94,000 clones, about 92% of them present only once. Source material: blood. All receptors come from a woman aged 25 to 45 in good health.

This clone was detected only once. J is TRBJ2-3 and V is TRBV15; D is unresolved. Trimming took 3 bases from V and 0 from J, leaving 4 bases between them. The CDR3 length is 13 residues. CDR1 LNHNV and CDR2 YYDKDF come from the germline V gene (reference sequence). The CDR3 protein is CATSRESTDTQYF. The CDR3 bases are TGTGCCACCAGCAGGGAAAGCACAGATACGCAGTATTTT.

This clone has just one count. V gene TRBV5-5 combines with J gene TRBJ2-7, with TRBD2 matching over 9 bases. V shed 4 bases, J shed 2 bases, and the junction held 10 bases outside the gene matches. Per the germline V gene, CDR1 is SGHKS and CDR2 is YYEKEE (reference sequence). The CDR3 runs to 16 residues. CDR3 residues: CASSNAFSGGPYEQYF. As DNA, the CDR3 is TGTGCCAGCAGCAACGCCTTCAGCGGGGGGCCCTACGAGCAGTACTTC.

This clone was seen once. Here the CDR3 DNA reads TGCGCCAGCAGGACTAGCGGGAGCAGCTCCTACAATGAGCAGTTCTTC. This codes for CASRTSGSSSYNEQFF. V usage is TRBV10-1 and J usage is TRBJ2-1, with 12 bases matching TRBD2. The CDR3 contains 16 residues. CDR1 and CDR2 from the germline V gene are WNHNN and SYGVQD (reference sequence). V was clipped by 6 bases and J by 0 bases; unmatched bases: 3.

The V gene is TRBV9, the J gene TRBJ1-3; no reliable D call. Germline CDR1 SGDLS, CDR2 YYNGEE. Trimming left V 1 base short and J 4 bases short, with 9 bases between. The CDR3 has 14 residues. This CDR3 is CASSVSVAGNTIYF. CDR3 coding DNA: TGTGCCAGCAGCGTATCCGTCGCCGGAAACACCATATATTTT.

The chain employs TRBV2 and TRBJ2-1; 9 bases align to TRBD1. V trimming: 6 bases; J trimming: 6 bases; junction bases outside the gene matches: 9. From germline, CDR1 is SNHLY and CDR2 FYNNEI. The CDR3 is 15 amino acids. CDR3 sequence reads: CASRAGTGYSNEQFF. The CDR3 DNA is TGTGCCAGCAGGGCGGGGACAGGGTATTCCAATGAGCAGTTCTTC.

The rearrangement uses TRBV7-9 and TRBJ2-1; 8 nucleotides agree with TRBD2. J gave up 1 base and V 4 bases, and 15 bases lay outside the gene matches. CDR3 length: 19 residues. Germline CDR1 and CDR2: SEHNR and FQNEAQ (reference sequence). CDR3 nucleotide sequence: TGTGCCAGCAGCTCCCCGGAGGGCGGGAGGATGGTTTCCTACAATGAGCAGTTCTTC. This translates into CASSSPEGGRMVSYNEQFF.

The chain has TRBV10-3 and TRBJ2-5; D gene unclear. Germline values: CDR1 ENHRY, CDR2 SYGVKD. Trimming took 4 bases from V and 5 from J, leaving 11 bases between them. CDR3 length: 13 amino acids. The CDR3 region is CAISGPGRETQYF. CDR3 sequence (DNA): TGTGCCATCAGTGGGCCAGGCAGGGAGACCCAGTACTTC.

The chain employs TRBV5-1 and TRBJ2-5; TRBD1 agrees at 7 bases. V dropped 3 bases and J dropped 9; count of bases not matched to a gene: 14. This CDR3 is 15 amino acids long. The V gene's germline CDR1 is SGHRS and CDR2 YFSETQ. The CDR3 region is CASSSQGVPLEAQYF. In nucleotides, the CDR3 is TGCGCCAGCAGCTCTCAGGGGGTTCCCTTGGAGGCCCAGTACTTC.

Here the CDR3 DNA reads TGTGCCAGCAGCTCTCCCAGGGGGAACAATGAGCAGTTCTTC. Its protein product is CASSSPRGNNEQFF. This rearrangement joins TRBV7-2 to TRBJ2-1; 7 positions match TRBD1. The CDR3 has 14 amino acids. V lost 4 bases, J lost 5 bases, and 5 bases stayed unmatched. The germline gives CDR1 SGHTA, CDR2 FQGNSA.

This chain uses TRBV29-1 with TRBJ2-7; perhaps TRBD1 as D (5 bases). Trimming removed 0 bases at V and 5 bases at J, with 8 bases between. Germline assignment: CDR1 SQVTM and CDR2 ANQGSEA. This CDR3 spans 12 amino acids. CDR3 coding DNA: TGCAGCGTTGAAGATGGGGCCGACGAGCAGTACTTC. Translating gives CSVEDGADEQYF.

The chain links TRBV11-2 to TRBJ2-1, with D possibly being TRBD1 (6 bases). Germline V gene data show CDR1 as SGHAT and CDR2 as FQNNGV. V was clipped by 4 bases and J by 0 bases, with 10 bases between them. The length of the CDR3 is 15 residues. CDR3 amino acids: CASSSRTVSYNEQFF. CDR3 coding DNA: TGTGCCAGCAGCTCCCGGACAGTCTCCTACAATGAGCAGTTCTTC.

The rearrangement joins TRBV4-1 to TRBJ1-1, with 8 positions matching TRBD1. Germline V lookup: CDR1 MGHRA, CDR2 YSYEKL. Trimming took 4 bases from V and 1 from J; bases not matched to a gene: 5. CDR3 length: 15 amino acids. The CDR3, as DNA: TGCGCCAGCAGCCCTGGACAGGGTGAGAACACTGAAGCTTTCTTT. This codes for CASSPGQGENTEAFF.